The 17 T cell receptor beta chains below come from one sample, sequenced in a study of OX40 agonist ivuxolimab in advanced cancers. To prepare the library, the immunoSEQ multiplex PCR assay was applied. TCRdb limited this immuneACCESS table to in-frame rearrangements with V and J called. A share of clones is missing; checked studies link under half to unresolved V genes, and the rest is unexplained. The sample includes around 64,000 clones, with more than 85% observed a single time. The leading ten clones occupy around 7.3% of the sample. The source material was CD4+ or CD8+ T cells sorted from blood, sampled in a trial of the OX40 agonist ivuxolimab. The receptors shown here come from an adult with an advanced solid tumor such as melanoma, head and neck, liver or kidney cancer.

The gene calls are TRBV2 and TRBJ2-5; no clear D. Per the germline V gene, CDR1 is SNHLY and CDR2 is FYNNEI. Trimming removed 8 bases at V and 3 bases at J, with 4 bases between. The CDR3 consists of 10 residues. CDR3 in amino acids: CASQEETQYF. CDR3 in DNA: TGTGCCAGCCAAGAAGAGACCCAGTACTTC.

This clone was counted a few times. The chain links TRBV7-9 to TRBJ2-7, with unresolved D. The germline gives CDR1 SEHNR, CDR2 FQNEAQ (reference sequence). CDR3 length: 12 amino acids. Trimming shortened V by 2 bases and J by 4 bases, and 6 bases separated the two germline ends. The CDR3 DNA reads as TGTGCCAGCAGCTTAAACGGTTACGAGCAGTACTTC. Protein: CASSLNGYEQYF.

The chain is built from TRBV7-2 and TRBJ2-2, with D perhaps TRBD1 or TRBD2 (5 bases each). V gave up 5 bases and J gave up 2 bases, with 15 bases separating them. CDR3 size: 16 residues. CDR1 and CDR2 from the germline V gene are SGHTA and FQGNSA. The chain's CDR3 is CASSPWDVTNTGELFF. The CDR3 DNA is TGTGCCAGCAGCCCCTGGGACGTAACCAACACCGGGGAGCTGTTTTTT.

V and J are TRBV2 and TRBJ1-3, with D perhaps TRBD1 (5 bases). CDR3 length: 14 amino acids. Trimming shortened V by 3 bases and J by 4 bases, and 10 bases separated the two germline ends. Germline lookup yields CDR1 SNHLY and CDR2 FYNNEI. In nucleotides, the CDR3 is TGTGCCAGCAGTGAGCCGGGACGGGGAAACACCATATATTTT. Protein product: CASSEPGRGNTIYF.

The J gene is TRBJ2-7, the V gene TRBV2; no reliable D call. This CDR3 has 13 residues. Between the trimmed V and J ends, which lost 8 bases and 3 bases, there was a span of 14 bases. Germline V gene sequence: CDR1 SNHLY, CDR2 FYNNEI. The CDR3 DNA reads as TGTGCCAGCGTATTAGGGTCGATCTACGAGCAGTACTTC. It codes for CASVLGSIYEQYF.

The rearrangement links TRBV6-1 to TRBJ2-1; D may correspond to TRBD1 or TRBD2 (5 bases each). The CDR3 has 13 residues. Trimming cost V 6 bases and J 8 bases, with 14 bases left between them. The germline V gene has CDR1 MNHNS and CDR2 SASEGT. CDR3 sequence: CASRGDRGDEQFF. In nucleotides, the CDR3 is TGTGCCAGCAGGGGGGACCGAGGGGATGAGCAGTTCTTC.

This chain connects TRBV12-5 to TRBJ2-7; D unclear. The CDR3 length is 14 residues. Germline loops: CDR1 LGHNT, CDR2 FRNRAP. V lost 1 base and J lost 5, with 12 bases in between. The CDR3 coding sequence is TGTGCTAGTGGTTTGGGTTTCACGGGCGACGAGCAGTACTTC. Amino acid sequence: CASGLGFTGDEQYF.

The gene calls are TRBV9 and TRBJ1-2; no clear D. The CDR3 consists of 16 residues. Trimming shortened V by 3 bases and J by 0 bases, and 15 bases separated the two germline ends. Looked up from germline, CDR1 is SGDLS and CDR2 is YYNGEE. Here the CDR3 DNA reads TGTGCCAGCAGCGGCCCTCTAAGTGGAACTAACTATGGCTACACCTTC. Residues: CASSGPLSGTNYGYTF.

The chain recombines TRBV11-2 with TRBJ1-1; TRBD1 aligns across 10 bases. V gave up 1 base and J gave up 6 bases; unmatched junction bases: 5. This CDR3 is built from 15 residues. Germline V CDR1 and CDR2: SGHAT, FQNNGV. The CDR3 DNA reads as TGTGCCAGCAGCTTAGGACAGGGGGCCGTCGCTGAAGCTTTCTTT. Translating it yields CASSLGQGAVAEAFF.

CDR3 sequence: CASSQHSPTLREQYF. The CDR3 region has the DNA TGTGCCAGCAGTCAACACTCTCCGACCCTACGCGAGCAGTACTTC. The chain employs TRBV14 and TRBJ2-7; unclear D gene. Trimming took off 6 bases at V and 6 bases at J, with 21 bases between the two ends. The germline gives CDR1 SGHDN, CDR2 FVKESK. This CDR3 is built from 15 residues.

The rearrangement joins TRBV6-5 to TRBJ1-1; perhaps TRBD1 as D (5 bases). Germline lookup yields CDR1 MNHEY and CDR2 SVGAGI. The length of the CDR3 is 11 residues. V lost 4 bases, J lost 10 bases, and 10 bases lay in between. The CDR3 coding sequence is TGTGCCAGCAGTTGGGGGGATGGAGCTTTCTTT. It encodes CASSWGDGAFF.

CDR3 in DNA: TGCGCCAGCAGCCAAGACGGGGGGTTCTCTGAAGCTTTCTTT. Translated, it gives CASSQDGGFSEAFF. V is TRBV4-3 and J is TRBJ1-1, with D tentatively TRBD1 (5 bases). With 0 bases removed from V and 6 bases from J, the gap between germline ends came to 11 bases. This CDR3 is built from 14 residues. Per germline, CDR1 LGHNA and CDR2 YSLEER.

The chain combines TRBV5-6 with TRBJ1-5, with a weak D call TRBD1 (5 bases). The CDR3 totals 14 residues. Per the germline V gene, CDR1 is SGHDT and CDR2 is YYEEEE. The V end lost 0 bases, the J end lost 7 bases, and 11 bases lay between the germline ends. The chain's CDR3 is CASSLGTFGQPQHF. The CDR3 DNA reads TGTGCCAGCAGCTTGGGGACATTCGGGCAGCCCCAGCATTTT.

The J gene is TRBJ2-2, the V gene TRBV7-9; 8 nucleotides agree with TRBD2. V dropped 11 bases and J dropped 1; count of bases not matched to a gene: 9. The CDR3 consists of 15 residues. Germline loops: CDR1 SEHNR, CDR2 FQNEAQ (reference sequence). CDR3 protein: CARTGGGRNTGELFF. Written as DNA, the CDR3 is TGTGCCCGAACCGGCGGGGGGCGGAACACCGGGGAGCTGTTTTTT. The full variable domain, its missing parts supplied by reference TRBV7-9 and TRBJ2-2, is DTGVSQNPRHKITKRGQNVTFRCDPISEHNRLYWYRQTLGQGPEFLTYFQNEAQLEKSRLLSDRFSAERPKGSFSTLEIQRTEQGDSAMYLCARTGGGRNTGELFFGEGSRLTVL.

The chain is built from TRBV7-2 and TRBJ2-3, with D unresolved. V lost 6 bases to trimming and J lost 1 base, with 8 bases between them. This CDR3 contains 13 residues. Germline V lookup: CDR1 SGHTA, CDR2 FQGNSA. The CDR3 here is CASSLWGTDTQYF. CDR3 nucleotide sequence: TGTGCCAGCAGTTTGTGGGGCACAGATACGCAGTATTTT.

The CDR3 DNA reads TGTGCCAGTAGTATAGGGGAGCCGAGCTCCTACGAGCAGTACTTC. Translation gives CASSIGEPSSYEQYF. The chain employs TRBV19 and TRBJ2-7; a possible D gene is TRBD2 (5 bases). CDR3 size: 15 residues. The ends were cut back, 1 base at V and 0 bases at J, with 10 bases in the middle. From germline, CDR1 is LNHDA and CDR2 SQIVND (reference sequence).

The chain couples TRBV6-5 to TRBJ2-7; possibly TRBD2 for D (5 bases). This CDR3 contains 11 residues. Germline V gene sequence: CDR1 MNHEY, CDR2 SVGAGI. V dropped 8 bases and J dropped 3 bases, with 8 bases sitting between them. The CDR3 region has the DNA TGTGCCAGCTCTCGGGACTACGAGCAGTACTTC. As protein: CASSRDYEQYF.